Given below is one T cell receptor beta chain in context. Its target is not known. TCRdb's table, derived via immunoSEQ multiplex PCR, lists solely in-frame clones and lacks some. Of 200,000 to 250,000 clones in the sample, around 89% were seen once. The data derive from a study of Ad26.COV2.S vaccination and SARS-CoV-2 variants. Whole-study context: Donor had been placed in the Ad26.COV2.S arm of the COV1001 trial. Overall study results and limits: People who got the vaccine or the placebo had similar non-spike TCR breadth.

The treatment here: roughly 18 received Ad26.COV2.S at low or high dose, single or two shots; roughly five received placebo; per-sample allocation not given. Repertoires come from day 63 after the first vaccine or placebo injection. An Ad26 vector that expressed Wuhan-strain SARS-CoV-2 spike constituted the vaccine. The receptor was derived from a person aged 18-60 years who received the Ad26.COV2.S COVID-19 vaccine or a placebo. The sequenced sample was peripheral blood, obtained in a trial of Ad26.COV2.S vaccine versus placebo.

CDR3 bases: TGTGCCAGCAGCCTAGCCGCGACAGATTCGGGAGAGCAGTACTTC. This encodes CASSLAATDSGEQYF. J is TRBJ2-7 and V is TRBV6-5; D possibly uses TRBD1 or TRBD2 (5 bases each). V was cut by 6 bases and J by 7 bases, with 22 bases left in between. This CDR3 spans 15 amino acids. Germline loops: CDR1 MNHEY, CDR2 SVGAGI.